This T cell receptor beta chain was captured by sequencing in a study of human T cells and chemical hapten exposure. About the study: Sensitizing treatment utilized 2% DPC over an approximately 2 cm by approximately 2 cm portion of upper inner arm skin. Patients, a majority of them female, were diagnosed with alopecia areata, totalis or universalis. Points from the study as a whole: All donors were alopecia patients, so their immunity may differ from that of healthy people. After DPC sensitization, TCRs above 1 in 1000 frequency showed no change.

TCRdb itself ran the RACE reads through MiXCR, one entry per CDR3 protein. Here the sample spans more than 95,000 distinct CDR3 sequences, 25% to 35% being singletons. This clonotype was picked up one time. Its matching antigen is unknown. Time point in this sample: patch test 3, about 24 weeks after DPC sensitization. The treatment was: therapeutic diphenylcyclopropenone sensitization with weekly scalp DPC. Per the germline V gene, CDR1 is DFQATT and CDR2 is SNEGSKA (reference sequence). The CDR3 runs 13 residues. V gave up 6 bases and J gave up 7 bases, with 16 bases separating them. Sequenced here: whole blood, sampled in connection with sensitization to the hapten diphenylcyclopropenone (DPC). The TCR was taken from a man aged 35 to 55 with alopecia areata. Some clones in this sample may be carry-over from other donors' samples. The V call is TRBV20-1, the J call TRBJ1-5, with D hard to call. CDR3 bases: TGCAGTGCGGGATGGGTGGGCAGACAGCCCCAGCATTTT. Its translation is CSAGWVGRQPQHF.